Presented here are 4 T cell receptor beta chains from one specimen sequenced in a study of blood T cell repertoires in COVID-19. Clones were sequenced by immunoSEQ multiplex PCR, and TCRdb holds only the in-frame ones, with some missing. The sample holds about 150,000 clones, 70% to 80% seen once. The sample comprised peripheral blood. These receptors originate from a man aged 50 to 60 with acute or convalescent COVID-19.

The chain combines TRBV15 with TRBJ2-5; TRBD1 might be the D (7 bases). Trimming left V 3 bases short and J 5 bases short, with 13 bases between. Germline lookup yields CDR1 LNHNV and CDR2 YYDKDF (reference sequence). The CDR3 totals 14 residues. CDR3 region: CATSSTRGRETQYF. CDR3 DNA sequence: TGTGCCACCAGCAGTACCAGGGGGAGGGAGACCCAGTACTTC.

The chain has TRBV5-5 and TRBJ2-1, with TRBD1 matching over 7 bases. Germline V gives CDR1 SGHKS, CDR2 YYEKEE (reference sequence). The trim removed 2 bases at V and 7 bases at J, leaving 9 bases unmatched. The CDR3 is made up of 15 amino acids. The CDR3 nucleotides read TGTGCCAGCAGCTTCTCCGGGACAGCTTTAAATGAGCAGTTCTTC. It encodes CASSFSGTALNEQFF. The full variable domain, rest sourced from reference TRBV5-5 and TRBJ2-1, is DAGVTQSPTHLIKTRGQQVTLRCSPISGHKSVSWYQQVLGQGPQFIFQYYEKEERGRGNFPDRFSARQFPNYSSELNVNALLLGDSALYLCASSFSGTALNEQFFGPGTRLTVL.

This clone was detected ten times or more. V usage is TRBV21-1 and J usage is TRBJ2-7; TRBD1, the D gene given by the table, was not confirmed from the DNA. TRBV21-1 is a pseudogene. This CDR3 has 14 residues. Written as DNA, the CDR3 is TGTGCCAGCAGCAACGCCGGGACACGCTACGAGCAGTACGTC. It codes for CASSNAGTRYEQYV.

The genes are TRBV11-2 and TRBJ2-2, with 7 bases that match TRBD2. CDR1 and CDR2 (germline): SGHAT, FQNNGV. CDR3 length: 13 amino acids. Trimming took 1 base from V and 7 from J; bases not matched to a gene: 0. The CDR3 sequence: CASSLAGGGELFF. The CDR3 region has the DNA TGTGCCAGCAGCTTAGCGGGAGGCGGGGAGCTGTTTTTT.